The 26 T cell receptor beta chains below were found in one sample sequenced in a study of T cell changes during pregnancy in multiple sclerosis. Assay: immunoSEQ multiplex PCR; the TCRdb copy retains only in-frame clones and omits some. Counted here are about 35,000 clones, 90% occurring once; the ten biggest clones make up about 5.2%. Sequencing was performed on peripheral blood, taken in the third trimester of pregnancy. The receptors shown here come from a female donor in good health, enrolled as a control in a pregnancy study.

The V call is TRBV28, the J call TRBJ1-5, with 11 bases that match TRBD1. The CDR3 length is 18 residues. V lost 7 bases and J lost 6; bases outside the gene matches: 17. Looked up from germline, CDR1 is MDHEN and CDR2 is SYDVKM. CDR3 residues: CASIGSGTGGIAIQPQHF. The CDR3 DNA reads TGTGCCAGCATCGGGTCCGGGACAGGGGGTATAGCAATTCAGCCCCAGCATTTT.

The CDR3 DNA is TGTGCCAGCAGCCACGACCCCCGGGACAGGGGGCGGGTAGGCTACACCTTC. The encoded protein is CASSHDPRDRGRVGYTF. The rearrangement uses TRBV27 and TRBJ1-2; 12 positions match TRBD1. The CDR3 runs 17 residues. Per germline, CDR1 MNHEY and CDR2 SMNVEV (reference sequence). V shed 6 bases and J 8 bases; nucleotides not matched to a gene: 16.

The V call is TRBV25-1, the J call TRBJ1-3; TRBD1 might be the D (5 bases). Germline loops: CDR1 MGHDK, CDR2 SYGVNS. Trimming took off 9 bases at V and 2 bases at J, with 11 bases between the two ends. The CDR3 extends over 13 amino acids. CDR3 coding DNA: TGTGCCAGTGGGGCAGGGCCTGGAAACACCATATATTTT. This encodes CASGAGPGNTIYF.

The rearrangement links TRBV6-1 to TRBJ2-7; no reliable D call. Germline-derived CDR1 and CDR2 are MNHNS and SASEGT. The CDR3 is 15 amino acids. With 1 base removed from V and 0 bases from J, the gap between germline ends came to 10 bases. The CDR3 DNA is TGTGCCAGCAGTGAAGGTGACACAAGCTCCTACGAGCAGTACTTC. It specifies CASSEGDTSSYEQYF.

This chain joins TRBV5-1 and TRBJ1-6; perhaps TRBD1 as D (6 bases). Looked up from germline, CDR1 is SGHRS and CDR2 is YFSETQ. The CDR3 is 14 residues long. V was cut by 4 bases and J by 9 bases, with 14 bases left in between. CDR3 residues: CASSLRDTTSPLHF. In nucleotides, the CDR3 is TGCGCCAGCAGCCTCCGGGACACAACTTCACCCCTCCACTTT.

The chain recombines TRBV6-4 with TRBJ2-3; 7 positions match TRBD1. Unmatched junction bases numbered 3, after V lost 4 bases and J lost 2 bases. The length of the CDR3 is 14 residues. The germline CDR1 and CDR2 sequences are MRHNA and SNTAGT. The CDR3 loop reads CASSAGQNTDTQYF. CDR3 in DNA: TGTGCCAGCAGTGCGGGACAGAACACAGATACGCAGTATTTT.

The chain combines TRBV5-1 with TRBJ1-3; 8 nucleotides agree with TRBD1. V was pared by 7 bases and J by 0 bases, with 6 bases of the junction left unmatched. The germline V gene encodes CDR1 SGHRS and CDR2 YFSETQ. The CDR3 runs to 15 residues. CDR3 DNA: TGCGCCAGCTCGCAGGGGGCTAACTCTGGAAACACCATATATTTT. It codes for CASSQGANSGNTIYF.

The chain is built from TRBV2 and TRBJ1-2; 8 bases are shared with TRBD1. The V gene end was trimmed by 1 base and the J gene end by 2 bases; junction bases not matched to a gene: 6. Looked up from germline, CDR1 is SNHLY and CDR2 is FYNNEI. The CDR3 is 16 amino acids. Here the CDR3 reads CASSEDLNRGNYGYTF. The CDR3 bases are TGTGCCAGCAGTGAAGACCTCAACAGGGGGAACTATGGCTACACCTTC.

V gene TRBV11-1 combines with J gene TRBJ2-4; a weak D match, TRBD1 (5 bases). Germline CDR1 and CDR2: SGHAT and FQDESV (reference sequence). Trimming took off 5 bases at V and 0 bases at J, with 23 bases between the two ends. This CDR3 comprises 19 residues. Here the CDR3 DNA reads TGTGCCAGCAGCCGCGGAGACAGACGAAGCCAACTAGCCAAAAACATTCAGTACTTC. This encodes CASSRGDRRSQLAKNIQYF.

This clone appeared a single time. Written as DNA, the CDR3 is TGCGCCAGCAGCTTGGATAGCTGGGGCTACACCTTC. This encodes CASSLDSWGYTF. The chain combines TRBV5-1 with TRBJ1-2, with no clear D. The CDR3 runs 12 residues. Per germline, CDR1 SGHRS and CDR2 YFSETQ. Trimming pared 0 bases from V and 8 bases from J, leaving 8 bases between.

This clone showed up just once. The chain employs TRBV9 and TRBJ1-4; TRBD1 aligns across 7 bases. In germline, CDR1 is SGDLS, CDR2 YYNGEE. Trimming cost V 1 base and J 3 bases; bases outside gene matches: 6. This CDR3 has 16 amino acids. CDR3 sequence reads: CASSVSEGAANEKLFF. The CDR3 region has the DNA TGTGCCAGCAGCGTATCCGAGGGGGCAGCTAATGAAAAACTGTTTTTT.

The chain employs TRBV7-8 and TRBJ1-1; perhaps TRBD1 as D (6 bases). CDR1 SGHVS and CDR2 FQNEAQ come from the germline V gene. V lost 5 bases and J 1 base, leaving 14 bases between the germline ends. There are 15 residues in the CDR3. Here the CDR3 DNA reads TGTGCCAGCAGCCCAGGGGTGGGCAGGAACACTGAAGCTTTCTTT. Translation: CASSPGVGRNTEAFF.

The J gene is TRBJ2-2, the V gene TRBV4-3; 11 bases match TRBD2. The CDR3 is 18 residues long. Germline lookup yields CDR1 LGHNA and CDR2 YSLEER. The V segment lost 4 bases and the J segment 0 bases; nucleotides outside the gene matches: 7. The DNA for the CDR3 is TGCGCCAGCAGCCCCCAATTACTAGCGGGGGCGAACACCGGGGAGCTGTTTTTT. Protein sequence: CASSPQLLAGANTGELFF.

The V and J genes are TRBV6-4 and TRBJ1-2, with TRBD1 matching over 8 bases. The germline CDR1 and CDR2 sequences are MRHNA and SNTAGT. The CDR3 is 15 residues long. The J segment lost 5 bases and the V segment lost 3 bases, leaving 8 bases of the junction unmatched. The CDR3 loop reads CASSEAAGGRYGYTF. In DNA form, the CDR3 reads TGTGCCAGCAGTGAAGCCGCAGGGGGCCGGTATGGCTACACCTTC.

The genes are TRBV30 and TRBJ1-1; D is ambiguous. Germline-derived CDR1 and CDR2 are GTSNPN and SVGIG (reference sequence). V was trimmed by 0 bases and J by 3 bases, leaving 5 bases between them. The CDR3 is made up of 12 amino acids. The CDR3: CAWSVGDTEAFF. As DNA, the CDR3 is TGTGCCTGGAGTGTCGGGGACACTGAAGCTTTCTTT. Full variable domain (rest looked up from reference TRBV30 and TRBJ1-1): SQTIHQWPATLVQPVGSPLSLECTVEGTSNPNLYWYRQAAGRGLQLLFYSVGIGQISSEVPQNLSASRPQDRQFILSSKKLLLSDSGFYLCAWSVGDTEAFFGQGTRLTVV.

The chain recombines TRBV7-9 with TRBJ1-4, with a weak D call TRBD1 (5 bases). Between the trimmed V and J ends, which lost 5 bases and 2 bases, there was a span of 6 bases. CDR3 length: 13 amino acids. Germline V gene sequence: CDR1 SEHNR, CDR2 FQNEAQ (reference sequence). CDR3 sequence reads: CASSQGTNEKLFF. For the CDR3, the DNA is TGTGCCAGCAGCCAGGGTACTAATGAAAAACTGTTTTTT.

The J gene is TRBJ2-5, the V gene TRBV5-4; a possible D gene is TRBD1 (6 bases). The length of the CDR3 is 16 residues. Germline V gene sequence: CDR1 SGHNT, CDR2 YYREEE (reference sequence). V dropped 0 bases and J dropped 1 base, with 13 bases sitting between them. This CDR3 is CASSLGMGALQETQYF. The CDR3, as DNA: TGTGCCAGCAGCTTGGGTATGGGGGCCCTCCAAGAGACCCAGTACTTC.

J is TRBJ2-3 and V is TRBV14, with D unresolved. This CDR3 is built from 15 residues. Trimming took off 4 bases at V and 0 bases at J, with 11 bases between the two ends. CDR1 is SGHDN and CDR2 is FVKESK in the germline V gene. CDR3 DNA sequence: TGTGCCAGCAGCCTGGAGATCACTAGCACAGATACGCAGTATTTT. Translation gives CASSLEITSTDTQYF.

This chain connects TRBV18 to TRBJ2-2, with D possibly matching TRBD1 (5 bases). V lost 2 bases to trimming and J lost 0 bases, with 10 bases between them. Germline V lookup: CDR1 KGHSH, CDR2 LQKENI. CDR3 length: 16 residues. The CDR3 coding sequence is TGTGCCAGCTCACCATGGAGACAGTCGAACACCGGGGAGCTGTTTTTT. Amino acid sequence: CASSPWRQSNTGELFF.

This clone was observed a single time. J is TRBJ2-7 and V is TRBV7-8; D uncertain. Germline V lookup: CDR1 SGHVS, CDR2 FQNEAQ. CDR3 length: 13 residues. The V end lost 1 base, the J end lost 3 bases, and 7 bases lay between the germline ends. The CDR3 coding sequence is TGTGCCAGCAGCTTAGATCGAGGCTACGAGCAGTACTTC. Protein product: CASSLDRGYEQYF.

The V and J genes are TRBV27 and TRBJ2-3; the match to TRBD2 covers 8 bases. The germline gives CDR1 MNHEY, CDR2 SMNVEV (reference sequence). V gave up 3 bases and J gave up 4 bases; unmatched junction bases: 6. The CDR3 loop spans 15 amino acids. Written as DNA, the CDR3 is TGTGCCAGCAGTTTGAATAGCGGGATCGCAGATACGCAGTATTTT. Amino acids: CASSLNSGIADTQYF.

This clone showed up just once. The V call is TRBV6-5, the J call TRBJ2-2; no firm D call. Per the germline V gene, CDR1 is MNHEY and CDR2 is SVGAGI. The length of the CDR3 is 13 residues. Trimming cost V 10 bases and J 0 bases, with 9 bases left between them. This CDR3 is CAKPPANTGELFF. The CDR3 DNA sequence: TGTGCCAAGCCCCCCGCGAACACCGGGGAGCTGTTTTTT.

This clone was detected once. This CDR3 reads CASSLAGARETQYF. The CDR3 DNA sequence: TGTGCCAGCAGTCTAGCGGGGGCCAGGGAGACCCAGTACTTC. This chain links TRBV2 with TRBJ2-5; 10 nucleotides agree with TRBD2. The length of the CDR3 is 14 residues. Germline CDR1 is SNHLY and CDR2 is FYNNEI. V lost 5 bases, J lost 5 bases, and 5 bases stayed unmatched. The variable domain in full, with the rest retrieved from reference TRBV2 and TRBJ2-5, is EPEVTQTPSHQVTQMGQEVILRCVPISNHLYFYWYRQILGQKVEFLVSFYNNEISEKSEIFDDQFSVERPDGSNFTLKIRSTKLEDSAMYFCASSLAGARETQYFGPGTRLLVL.

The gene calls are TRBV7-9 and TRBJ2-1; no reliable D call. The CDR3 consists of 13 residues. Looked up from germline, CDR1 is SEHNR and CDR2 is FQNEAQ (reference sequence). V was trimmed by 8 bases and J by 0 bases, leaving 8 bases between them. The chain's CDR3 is CASHRFSYNEQFF. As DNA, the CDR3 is TGTGCCAGCCACAGATTCTCCTACAATGAGCAGTTCTTC.

The CDR3 is CASNVQGISNQPQHF. CDR3 in DNA: TGTGCCAGCAACGTACAGGGGATAAGCAATCAGCCCCAGCATTTT. The V and J genes are TRBV28 and TRBJ1-5, with 7 bases fitting TRBD1. V trimming: 7 bases; J trimming: 1 base; junction bases outside the gene matches: 7. The V gene's germline CDR1 is MDHEN and CDR2 SYDVKM. This CDR3 comprises 15 residues.

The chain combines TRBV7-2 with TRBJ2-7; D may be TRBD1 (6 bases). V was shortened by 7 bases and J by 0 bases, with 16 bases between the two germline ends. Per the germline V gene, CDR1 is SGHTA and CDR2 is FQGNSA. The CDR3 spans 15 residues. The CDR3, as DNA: TGTGCCAGCACCGCCCCGGGGACACTCTCCTACGAGCAGTACTTC. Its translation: CASTAPGTLSYEQYF.